These T cell receptor beta chains were read from a single sample in a study of radiation and T cells in renal cell carcinoma. Only in-frame clones appear in the TCRdb table, and some are missing; sequencing was by immunoSEQ multiplex PCR. The table lists about 150,000 clones, about 87% of them singletons, with over 3.5% in the top ten. The sample consisted of blood, taken from a patient whose treatment included radiotherapy and nephrectomy. The receptors come from a woman aged 70-85 years with renal cell carcinoma. The CDR3 runs from the conserved cysteine through the conserved F or W. The order of the fields is J gene, V gene, clone size, D gene, CDR3 protein, CDR3 DNA. A D gene is named only where the DNA matches it firmly. Where a row states a size, it is once, few, many or the class of an expanded clone; other rows omit it.

TRBJ2-5	TRBV7-3	.	.	CASSPAPRETQYF	TGTGCCAGCAGCCCTGCCCCACGGGAGACCCAGTACTTC
TRBJ1-5	TRBV6-5	.	.	CASSYVGRVDQPQHF	TGTGCCAGCAGTTACGTAGGCAGGGTAGATCAGCCCCAGCATTTT
TRBJ2-7	TRBV10-3	.	.	CAISPDSGGTYEQYF	TGTGCCATCAGCCCAGATTCAGGGGGGACCTACGAGCAGTACTTC
TRBJ1-4	TRBV19	.	.	CASSMAGWVEKLFF	TGTGCCAGTAGTATGGCTGGATGGGTCGAAAAACTGTTTTTT
TRBJ2-2	TRBV18	.	.	CASSPTGTGELFF	TGTGCCAGCTCACCAACAGGGACCGGGGAGCTGTTTTTT
TRBJ1-1	TRBV4-3	.	.	CASSPSSHMNTEAFF	TGCGCCAGCAGCCCCTCATCGCATATGAACACTGAAGCTTTCTTT
TRBJ1-6	TRBV19	.	.	CASSIDNSPLHF	TGTGCCAGTAGTATAGATAATTCACCCCTCCACTTT
TRBJ2-7	TRBV5-4	.	TRBD1	CASSTRDRDSYEQYF	TGTGCCAGCAGCACCCGGGACAGGGACTCCTACGAGCAGTACTTC
TRBJ2-3	TRBV5-4	.	TRBD2	CASSPSGGTDTQYF	TGTGCCAGCAGCCCTAGCGGGGGCACAGATACGCAGTATTTT
TRBJ2-2	TRBV4-2	once	.	CASSRGPDTGELFF	TGTGCCAGCAGCCGGGGGCCCGACACCGGGGAGCTGTTTTTT
TRBJ2-2	TRBV11-2	.	TRBD1	CASRPPGTGITGELFF	TGTGCCAGCAGGCCACCCGGGACAGGGATCACCGGGGAGCTGTTTTTT
TRBJ2-7	TRBV7-9	.	.	CASSLGALTPYEQYF	TGTGCCAGCAGCTTAGGCGCGCTAACCCCCTACGAGCAGTACTTC
TRBJ2-7	TRBV7-2	.	TRBD2	CASSLGGVTYEQYF	TGTGCCAGCAGCTTGGGAGGGGTTACCTACGAGCAGTACTTC
TRBJ1-6	TRBV5-6	.	.	CASSLGGYNSPLHF	TGTGCCAGCAGCTTGGGGGGGTATAATTCACCCCTCCACTTT
TRBJ1-2	TRBV6-6	.	.	CASSAGTGLGYTF	TGTGCCAGCAGTGCCGGGACGGGTCTGGGCTACACCTTC
TRBJ1-5	TRBV6-6	.	TRBD1	CASSYRQGGNQPQHF	TGTGCCAGCAGTTACCGGCAGGGGGGCAATCAGCCCCAGCATTTT
TRBJ2-5	TRBV7-9	.	.	CTSSPRGGQETQYF	TGTACCAGCAGCCCAAGGGGAGGTCAAGAGACCCAGTACTTC